Below, one TCR beta chain is given with its context. The protocol was immunoSEQ multiplex PCR, while the TCRdb copy is restricted to in-frame clones and leaves out a portion. Here the sample spans about 230,000 clones, around 89% being singletons. The sample is drawn from a study of blood T cell repertoires in COVID-19. Study-level information: T cells, B-cell-depleted T cells, or PBMCs provided the cDNA or gDNA that served as material.

Patients at the Seattle site were enrolled during active infection and followed longitudinally. The germline CDR1 and CDR2 sequences are SEHNR and FQNEAQ (reference sequence). The V gene end was trimmed by 5 bases and the J gene end by 1 base; junction bases not matched to a gene: 10. This CDR3 comprises 16 residues. Material for sequencing was peripheral blood. This receptor was identified in a man aged 25-45 years with COVID-19, enrolled during active disease. The chain carries TRBV7-9 and TRBJ1-2, with TRBD1 matching 7 bases. The CDR3 nucleotides read TGTGCCAGCAGCCCCCCCGGGACAGCACTTAACTATGGCTACACCTTC. It is translated as CASSPPGTALNYGYTF.